Listed here are 8 T cell receptor beta chains from one sample, sequenced in a study of shared clonotypes between healthy human individuals (dated by TCRdb to the early 2020s). Receptor amplification or capture employed the immunoSEQ multiplex PCR assay. Not all clones reach the TCRdb copy of this immuneACCESS table, which keeps in-frame sequences only. Checked studies attribute under half of the gap to unresolved V genes and leave the rest unexplained. The sample data list 650,000 to 700,000 clones, and less than 95% of these were observed just once. The top ten hold approximately 35% of the sample. Sequenced material: memory CD8+ T cells from PBMCs. What the cell subset or site label conveys for this sample: CD45RO+ cells pooled with CCR7-negative TemRA cells. All receptors derive from a man between 18 and 35 years old in good health. Some clones in this sample may be carry-over from other donors' samples.

This clone was counted a single time. The chain is built from TRBV29-1 and TRBJ2-5; D may be TRBD1 (6 bases). The J call may be incorrect, as the DNA end agrees better with TRBJ2-7. Germline-derived CDR1 and CDR2 are SQVTM and ANQGSEA. The CDR3 runs 12 residues. The CDR3 sequence is CSVEGGLYEQYF. The CDR3 nucleotides read TGCAGCGTTGAAGGGGGGCTTTACGAGCAGTACTTC.

J is TRBJ1-2 and V is TRBV4-2; D is uncertain. V was pared by 5 bases and J by 2 bases, with 3 bases between. CDR1 LGHNA and CDR2 YNFKEQ come from the germline V gene. This CDR3 contains 11 residues. The CDR3 region has the DNA TGTGCCAGCAGCTCAAACTATGGCTACACCTTC. Translated, it gives CASSSNYGYTF.

This clone was seen once. This chain links TRBV6-1 with TRBJ1-1, with 7 bases that match TRBD1. The J segment lost 4 bases and the V segment lost 6 bases, leaving 11 bases of the junction unmatched. Germline lookup yields CDR1 MNHNS and CDR2 SASEGT. This CDR3 region has 15 residues. The CDR3 here is CASSPYADRATEAFF. As DNA, the CDR3 is TGTGCCAGCAGCCCATATGCCGACAGGGCCACTGAAGCTTTCTTT.

This chain uses TRBV6-1 with TRBJ2-7; TRBD2 matches at 10 bases. Germline V gene sequence: CDR1 MNHNS, CDR2 SASEGT. The junction had 9 bases not matched to a gene; V was cut back by 6 bases and J by 4 bases. This CDR3 comprises 15 residues. This CDR3 reads CASRTLGLALYEQYF. CDR3 DNA: TGTGCCAGCAGAACCCTGGGACTAGCGCTATACGAGCAGTACTTC.

The rearrangement uses TRBV2 and TRBJ2-1; 12 nucleotides agree with TRBD2. This CDR3 is built from 16 residues. CDR1 and CDR2 from the germline V gene are SNHLY and FYNNEI. The ends lost 6 bases at V and 8 bases at J; junction bases unmatched: 11. CDR3 sequence: CASRGRTSGKDHEQFF. DNA of the CDR3: TGTGCCAGCAGGGGGAGGACTAGCGGGAAAGATCATGAGCAGTTCTTC.

The rearrangement links TRBV12-5 to TRBJ1-2; possible D gene TRBD1, 5 bases. V lost 5 bases, J lost 6 bases, and 28 bases lay in between. The germline V gene encodes CDR1 LGHNT and CDR2 FRNRAP. This CDR3 contains 18 residues. CDR3 in DNA: TGTGCTAGTGGTATTTGGGATATAACGGGACTTTCTTTGGATGGCTACACCTTC. It is translated as CASGIWDITGLSLDGYTF.

CDR3 protein: CASSSTGGPGNGFF. CDR3 nucleotides: TGTGCCAGCAGCTCAACAGGGGGCCCCGGAAATGGGTTCTTT. The V and J genes are TRBV5-6 and TRBJ1-1, with 9 nucleotides matching TRBD1. The germline gives CDR1 SGHDT, CDR2 YYEEEE. The CDR3 is made up of 14 amino acids. V shed 3 bases, J shed 14 bases, and the junction held 14 bases outside the gene matches.

This clone was observed a handful of times. The chain combines TRBV9 with TRBJ1-1; 9 positions match TRBD1. CDR1 is SGDLS and CDR2 is YYNGEE in the germline V gene. V was clipped by 0 bases and J by 7 bases; unmatched bases: 13. This CDR3 spans 17 amino acids. The CDR3 protein is CASSVGQGDRRFNEAFF. Written as DNA, the CDR3 is TGTGCCAGCAGCGTAGGACAGGGGGACCGTAGGTTTAATGAAGCTTTCTTT.